A selection of T cell receptor beta chains follows, all from one sample in a study of T-cell memory formation after mild COVID-19. MiXCR, applied by TCRdb to the 5' RACE reads, yields one record per CDR3 protein. The sample has approximately 290,000 distinct CDR3 sequences; just under 20% are singletons. The specimen was PBMCs or a T cell subset sorted from them (not recorded which). These receptor sequences come from a man aged 18-30 years who had mild COVID-19 (a few samples of this study predate the infection). Cell type and time point are not known. The CDR3 runs from the conserved cysteine through the conserved F or W. The D gene is left open where the match is weak. The size field is filled for only some rows; it gives once, few, many or a size class.

>TRBV5-1|16|NA|NA|TRBJ1-4
CASSLRSPQSNEKLIF
TGCGCCAGCAGCTTGAGGTCCCCCCAGTCGAATGAAAAACTGATTTTT
>TRBV29-1|13|NA|NA|TRBJ2-7
CSVARVLSNEQYF
TGCAGCGTGGCAAGGGTCCTCTCGAACGAGCAGTACTTC
>TRBV4-1|15|NA|NA|TRBJ2-3
CASSRSRGEADTQYF
TGCGCCAGCAGCCGCTCGAGGGGCGAAGCAGATACGCAGTATTTT
>TRBV11-2|16|TRBD1|few|TRBJ1-4
CASSSYPGTGREKLFF
TGTGCCAGCAGCTCCTACCCCGGGACAGGAAGGGAAAAACTGTTTTTT
>TRBV5-1|16|NA|NA|TRBJ1-1
CASSLSAGLKNTEAFF
TGCGCCAGCAGCTTGTCGGCAGGGTTAAAGAACACTGAAGCTTTCTTT
>TRBV28|14|NA|few|TRBJ2-7
CASSPSGSPTKQYF
TGTGCCAGCAGCCCTTCCGGGAGTCCTACCAAGCAGTACTTC
>TRBV11-2|14|TRBD1|NA|TRBJ2-5
CASSPGQGSETQYF
TGTGCCAGCAGTCCGGGACAGGGGTCAGAGACCCAGTACTTC
>TRBV7-2|16|NA|once|TRBJ1-2
CASSLAPGREGYGYTF
TGTGCCAGCAGCTTAGCTCCGGGCAGGGAGGGCTATGGCTACACCTTC
>TRBV5-1|17|NA|NA|TRBJ2-6
CASSSGHTLSGANVLTF
TGCGCCAGCAGTTCGGGACATACCCTCTCTGGGGCCAACGTCCTGACTTTC
>TRBV7-2|15|NA|NA|TRBJ2-2
CASSLFFTNTGELFF
TGTGCCAGCAGCTTGTTTTTTACGAACACCGGGGAGCTGTTTTTT
>TRBV30|11|NA|NA|TRBJ1-4
CARWGDGKLFF
TGTGCCCGGTGGGGGGACGGAAAACTGTTTTTT
>TRBV25-1|13|NA|few|TRBJ2-3
CASQPPGGDTQYF
TGTGCCAGTCAACCCCCTGGCGGGGATACGCAGTATTTT
>TRBV7-9|15|TRBD1|many|TRBJ2-2
CASSIPGQPTGELFF
TGTGCCAGCAGCATCCCGGGACAGCCCACCGGGGAGCTGTTTTTT
>TRBV12-3/TRBV12-4|14|NA|many|TRBJ1-1
CASSFPGSNTEAFF
TGTGCCAGCAGTTTCCCGGGGAGCAACACTGAAGCTTTCTTT
>TRBV5-4|16|NA|NA|TRBJ1-2
CASSLFSQQGGNGYTF
TGTGCCAGCAGCTTGTTTTCCCAACAGGGAGGCAATGGCTACACCTTC
>TRBV6-6|15|NA|NA|TRBJ2-7
CASSYSRGSSYEQYF
TGTGCCAGCAGTTACTCGAGGGGTAGCTCCTACGAGCAGTACTTC
>TRBV3-1|11|NA|NA|TRBJ1-1
CASSHGTEAFF
TGTGCCAGCAGCCATGGCACTGAAGCTTTCTTT
>TRBV7-9|15|TRBD1|few|TRBJ1-4
CASSSPGQGIEKLFF
TGTGCCAGCAGCTCGCCGGGACAGGGGATCGAAAAACTGTTTTTT
>TRBV15|14|NA|few|TRBJ1-4
CATSRGFVRDKLFF
TGTGCCACCAGCAGAGGGTTCGTACGGGATAAACTGTTTTTT
>TRBV7-2|14|NA|few|TRBJ2-7
CASSLGGGLYEQYF
TGTGCCAGCAGCCTAGGGGGGGGGTTGTACGAGCAGTACTTC
>TRBV24-1|15|TRBD1|NA|TRBJ2-1
CATSDGQGARNEQFF
TGTGCCACCAGTGATGGACAGGGGGCCAGGAATGAGCAGTTCTTC
>TRBV2|14|NA|NA|TRBJ1-5
CASSAGLSNQPQHF
TGTGCCAGCAGTGCCGGACTATCTAATCAGCCCCAGCATTTT
>TRBV7-2|14|TRBD1|NA|TRBJ1-2
CASTGQGAGGGYTF
TGTGCCAGCACAGGACAGGGCGCTGGGGGAGGCTACACCTTC
>TRBV30|15|TRBD1|NA|TRBJ1-4
CAIRDSGATNEKLFF
TGTGCCATCCGGGACAGCGGTGCAACTAATGAAAAACTGTTTTTT
>TRBV5-5|16|NA|few|TRBJ2-2
CASSLGVPRNTGELFF
TGTGCCAGCAGCTTGGGGGTCCCCCGAAACACCGGGGAGCTGTTTTTT
>TRBV7-6|14|NA|NA|TRBJ2-1
CASSSGAMYNEQFF
TGTGCCAGCAGCTCAGGCGCGATGTACAATGAGCAGTTCTTC
>TRBV25-1|16|TRBD1|NA|TRBJ2-4
CASSASGTGAKNIQYF
TGTGCCAGCAGTGCCTCCGGGACAGGGGCCAAAAACATTCAGTACTTC
>TRBV20-1|14|NA|NA|TRBJ2-3
CSAPRGAGTDTQYF
TGCAGTGCTCCTAGGGGAGCCGGGACTGATACGCAGTATTTT
>TRBV5-6|13|NA|few|TRBJ2-3
CASSFPPIGTQYF
TGTGCCAGCAGCTTCCCCCCGATCGGTACGCAGTATTTT
>TRBV2|13|NA|few|TRBJ1-2
CASSYTGRTGYTF
TGTGCCAGCAGTTACACAGGGCGGACTGGCTACACCTTC
>TRBV7-9|17|TRBD1|many|TRBJ2-2
CASSLGSGTADTGELFF
TGTGCCAGCAGCTTAGGTTCCGGGACAGCTGACACCGGGGAGCTGTTTTTT
>TRBV7-2|18|TRBD2|few|TRBJ2-1
CASSLAGTSGGVYNEQFF
TGTGCCAGCAGCTTAGCGGGGACTAGCGGGGGGGTCTACAATGAGCAGTTCTTC
>TRBV20-1|13|TRBD1|many|TRBJ1-1
CSATQGAETEAFF
TGCAGTGCTACCCAGGGGGCAGAAACTGAAGCTTTCTTT
>TRBV11-2|15|NA|NA|TRBJ1-2
CASSLGQTEFDGYTF
TGTGCCAGCAGCCTCGGACAGACGGAGTTTGATGGCTACACCTTC
>TRBV5-1|13|NA|few|TRBJ1-2
CASSWDPGDGYTF
TGCGCCAGCAGCTGGGACCCTGGCGATGGCTACACCTTC
>TRBV10-3|16|TRBD2|many|TRBJ2-5
CAISGGIAGDQETQYF
TGTGCCATCAGTGGGGGTATAGCGGGGGACCAAGAGACCCAGTACTTC
>TRBV5-1|13|NA|few|TRBJ1-2
CASSLAGLNGYTF
TGCGCCAGCAGCTTGGCCGGACTTAACGGCTACACCTTC
>TRBV5-1|15|TRBD1|few|TRBJ1-6
CASSSQGAHNSPLHF
TGCGCCAGCAGCTCACAGGGGGCCCATAATTCACCCCTCCACTTT
>TRBV7-2|18|NA|NA|TRBJ2-7
CASSLGILGYSSSYEQYF
TGTGCCAGCAGCTTAGGGATCCTGGGCTACTCCAGCTCCTACGAGCAGTACTTC
>TRBV6-5|15|TRBD2|few|TRBJ2-3
CASSYVRGDPDTQYF
TGTGCCAGCAGTTACGTGCGGGGGGACCCAGATACGCAGTATTTT
>TRBV20-1|14|NA|NA|TRBJ2-7
CSARDWGRGFEQYF
TGCAGTGCTAGAGATTGGGGAAGGGGTTTCGAGCAGTACTTC
>TRBV11-2|14|NA|NA|TRBJ2-3
CASKPSAAAPTQYF
TGTGCCAGCAAGCCGTCTGCCGCCGCGCCTACGCAGTATTTT
>TRBV6-2/TRBV6-3|14|NA|few|TRBJ1-2
CASSYSVSYYGYTF
TGTGCCAGCAGTTACTCGGTCAGCTACTATGGCTACACCTTC
>TRBV11-2|17|TRBD2|many|TRBJ2-1
CASSPAKGLAGGREQFF
TGTGCCAGCAGCCCCGCGAAGGGGTTAGCGGGGGGCCGGGAGCAGTTCTTC
>TRBV5-1|15|TRBD2|NA|TRBJ2-3
CASRRWSGGTDTQYF
TGCGCCAGCAGGAGATGGAGCGGGGGGACAGATACGCAGTATTTT
>TRBV27|15|TRBD1|NA|TRBJ2-2
CASTSGQGHTGELFF
TGTGCCAGCACCTCCGGACAGGGGCACACCGGGGAGCTGTTTTTT
>TRBV7-6|15|NA|few|TRBJ2-2
CASTSSDSHTGELFF
TGTGCCAGCACTTCCTCGGACTCACACACCGGGGAGCTGTTTTTT
>TRBV2|12|NA|few|TRBJ2-1
CASRTTGYNQFF
TGTGCCAGCAGGACAACAGGATACAACCAGTTCTTC
>TRBV10-2|15|NA|few|TRBJ1-3
CASSRDTTPGNTIYF
TGCGCCAGCAGCCGGGACACCACACCCGGAAACACCATATATTTT
>TRBV11-2|15|NA|few|TRBJ2-7
CASSPRLTSIFGQYF
TGTGCCAGCAGCCCAAGACTGACGTCCATTTTCGGGCAGTACTTC